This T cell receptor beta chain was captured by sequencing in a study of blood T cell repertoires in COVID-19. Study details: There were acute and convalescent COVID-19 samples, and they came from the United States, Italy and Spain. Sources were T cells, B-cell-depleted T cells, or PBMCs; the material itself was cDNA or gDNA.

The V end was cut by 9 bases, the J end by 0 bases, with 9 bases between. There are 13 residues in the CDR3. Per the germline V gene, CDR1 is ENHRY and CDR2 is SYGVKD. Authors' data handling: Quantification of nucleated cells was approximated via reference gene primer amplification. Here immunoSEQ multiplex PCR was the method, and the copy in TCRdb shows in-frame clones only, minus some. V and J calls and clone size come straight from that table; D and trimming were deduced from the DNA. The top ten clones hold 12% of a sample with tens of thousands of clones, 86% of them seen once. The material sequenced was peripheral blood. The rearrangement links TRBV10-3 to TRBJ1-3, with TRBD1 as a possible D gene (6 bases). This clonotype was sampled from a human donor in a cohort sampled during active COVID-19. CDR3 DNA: TGTGCCATAGGGGACAACTCTGGAAACACCATATATTTT. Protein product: CAIGDNSGNTIYF.